This T cell receptor beta chain was profiled in a study of blood T cell repertoires in COVID-19. This clone has more than one count but fewer than ten. Only in-frame clones appear in the TCRdb table, and some are missing; sequencing was by immunoSEQ multiplex PCR. The data show around 250,000 clones, with approximately 90% seen just once and about 3% held by the top ten. The V end lost 1 base, the J end lost 2 bases, and 12 bases lay between the germline ends. The CDR3 runs 16 residues. CDR1 SGHVS and CDR2 FQNEAQ come from the germline V gene. Participant-given clinical history determined each cohort assignment.

The clonotype comes from a man aged 35-49 years who had been exposed to COVID-19. Material: PBMCs or T cells enriched from blood (not recorded which). The rearrangement links TRBV7-8 to TRBJ1-5; D is unclear. CDR3 coding DNA: TGTGCCAGCAGCTTAGGGGGAGGGATCGGCAATCAGCCCCAGCATTTT. As protein: CASSLGGGIGNQPQHF.